This T cell receptor (beta chain) was sequenced during a study of T-cell reconstitution after alpha-beta-depleted transplantation in children. Germline V lookup: CDR1 KGHSH, CDR2 LQKENI. The CDR3 has 15 amino acids. Trimming at V came to 6 bases and at J to 5 bases, leaving 11 bases not matched to a gene. Unique molecular identifiers were used in preparing the TCRbeta library. TCRdb reanalysed the PCR reads using MiXCR and keeps one entry per CDR3 protein. Of hundreds of thousands of distinct CDR3 sequences listed, 32% are singletons. V usage is TRBV18 and J usage is TRBJ2-5; 8 bases match TRBD2. The specimen was PBMCs from the stem cell graft donor, collected from the stem cell graft. This receptor was taken from a human donor who donated a stem cell graft to a child with aplastic anemia. CDR3 coding DNA: TGTGCCAGCTCCGGAACGGCGGGGGGCTCGGAGACCCAGTACTTC. Encoded protein: CASSGTAGGSETQYF.